One and the same sample provided the 32 T cell receptor beta chains below, sequenced in a study of metastatic and nonmetastatic thyroid tumors. MiXCR was used by TCRdb to re-call the PCR reads. The top ten clones hold around 18% of a sample with some 26,000 clones, more than 25% of them seen once. Thyroid surgery was preceded by no treatment in any patient. The material sequenced was blood. These receptors all stem from a male donor with papillary thyroid cancer or a benign thyroid nodule (not recorded which). Some clones in this sample may be carry-over from other donors' samples.

Relative to its sample, this clone is medium-sized. The chain combines TRBV28 with TRBJ2-7; TRBD1 might be the D (5 bases). V lost 3 bases to trimming and J lost 0 bases, with 15 bases between them. This CDR3 has 16 residues. Germline values: CDR1 MDHEN, CDR2 SYDVKM. The CDR3 sequence: CASSFPLRQSSYEQYF. CDR3 bases: TGTGCCAGCAGTTTTCCCCTTCGACAGAGCTCCTACGAGCAGTACTTC.

This clone showed up many times. The chain carries TRBV20-1 and TRBJ1-3, with D unresolved. The CDR3 length is 13 residues. Germline lookup yields CDR1 DFQATT and CDR2 SNEGSKA (reference sequence). The V gene lost 6 bases and the J gene lost 0 bases, with 9 bases spanning the gap. In nucleotides, the CDR3 is TGCAGTGCCCCAAAGGGCTCTGGAAACACCATATATTTT. Its translation: CSAPKGSGNTIYF.

This clone was counted many times. CDR3 amino acids: CASKTGASGGELFF. In nucleotides, the CDR3 is TGCGCCAGTAAGACAGGGGCATCGGGCGGGGAGCTGTTTTTT. The chain is built from TRBV5-1 and TRBJ2-2; 8 nucleotides line up with TRBD1. This CDR3 contains 14 residues. The V and J ends lost 8 bases and 7 bases, in that order; junction bases with no gene match: 10. Germline CDR1 reads SGHRS; CDR2 reads YFSETQ.

The CDR3: CASSPGRGYSYTF. CDR3 nucleotides: TGTGCCAGCAGCCCCGGACGCGGATATTCCTACACCTTC. V usage is TRBV7-3 and J usage is TRBJ1-2, with unresolved D. The V end lost 5 bases, the J end lost 10 bases, and 17 bases lay between the germline ends. Germline loops: CDR1 SGHTA, CDR2 FQGTGA. The CDR3 is made up of 13 amino acids.

This clone showed up many times. An end of the junction differs from the germline gene, which may be a read error. Other DNA sequences of this sample code for an identical CDR3. The chain recombines TRBV7-7 with TRBJ2-5; the match to TRBD1 covers 8 bases. Germline CDR1 SSHAT, CDR2 FNYEAQ (reference sequence). This CDR3 region has 13 residues. The DNA for the CDR3 is TGTGCTAGCAGCCGGGACAGGCAAGAGACCCAGTACTTC. Protein sequence: CASSRDRQETQYF.

A word on this clone: This likely comes from a read error, as the CDR3 has no conserved phenylalanine or tryptophan at its end. DNA of the CDR3: TGTGCCAGCAGTAGAGGGGGGCTGGGAGCTTTCGTA. Translating gives CASSRGGLGAFV. The J gene is TRBJ1-1, the V gene TRBV6-2 or TRBV6-3; tentatively, D is TRBD1 (6 bases). The CDR3 is made up of 12 amino acids. CDR1 and CDR2 from the germline V gene are MNHEY and SVGEGT. The germline V and J ends were trimmed by 5 bases and 10 bases, with 14 bases remaining between them.

The chain has TRBV4-2 and TRBJ1-1, with TRBD1 identical over 8 bases. The CDR3 totals 14 residues. Trimming cost V 5 bases and J 4 bases; bases outside gene matches: 6. Germline CDR1 reads LGHNA; CDR2 reads YNFKEQ. The CDR3 DNA follows: TGTGCCAGCAGCTCCCGACAGGGGAGCACTGAAGCTTTCTTT. Its translation is CASSSRQGSTEAFF.

This clone occurred many times. The rearrangement links TRBV12-3 or TRBV12-4 to TRBJ1-1; 10 nucleotides line up with TRBD1. The V gene end was trimmed by 5 bases and the J gene end by 6 bases; junction bases not matched to a gene: 3. CDR3 length: 13 amino acids. CDR3 amino acids: CASSPGTGAEAFF. As DNA, the CDR3 is TGTGCCAGCAGTCCAGGGACAGGGGCTGAAGCTTTCTTT.

Remarks on this clone: The sample has other DNA sequences that encode this CDR3 too. In DNA, the CDR3 is TGTGCCAGCACAAGAGGTGCTTCCAGCACAGATACGCAGTATTTT. Its translation: CASTRGASSTDTQYF. V is TRBV6-1 and J is TRBJ2-3; D gene ambiguous. V shed 7 bases and J shed 0 bases, with 14 bases lying between them. This CDR3 has 15 residues. Germline CDR1 is MNHNS and CDR2 is SASEGT.

This clone was counted only a few times. The V call is TRBV6-1, the J call TRBJ2-2; maybe TRBD1 (7 bases). CDR1 is MNHNS and CDR2 is SASEGT in the germline V gene. V was pared by 5 bases and J by 6 bases, with 13 bases between. CDR3 length equals 14 residues. DNA for the CDR3: TGTGCCAGCAGTATAACAGGGGAGGCCGGGGAGCTGTTTTTT. As protein: CASSITGEAGELFF.

In its sample, this clone was seen a few times. This chain uses TRBV24-1 with TRBJ1-6, with D tentatively TRBD1 (6 bases). Germline V lookup: CDR1 KGHDR, CDR2 SFDVKD. The CDR3 spans 14 residues. V lost 5 bases, J lost 7 bases, and 11 bases lay in between. The CDR3 region is CATSAGQTNSPLHF. The CDR3 coding sequence is TGTGCCACCAGTGCCGGACAGACCAATTCACCCCTCCACTTT.

In this sample, this clone turned up many times. This rearrangement joins TRBV7-2 to TRBJ2-1; TRBD2 agrees at 10 bases. Germline V gene data show CDR1 as SGHTA and CDR2 as FQGNSA. This CDR3 is built from 15 residues. J was trimmed by 6 bases and V by 4 bases; bases with no gene match: 6. The CDR3 DNA reads as TGTGCCAGCAGCTCGCTAGCGGGAGTTCCCAATGAGCAGTTCTTC. This sequence encodes CASSSLAGVPNEQFF.

This clone was seen at least ten times. This sequence joins TRBV2 and TRBJ2-3; 9 bases agree with TRBD1. The CDR3 totals 15 residues. CDR1 and CDR2 (germline): SNHLY, FYNNEI. V lost 7 bases, J lost 2 bases, and 7 bases stayed unmatched. CDR3 nucleotides: TGTGCCAGCAAGACGGGACAGGGCACCACAGATACGCAGTATTTT. As protein: CASKTGQGTTDTQYF.

In its sample, this clone was seen many times. This rearrangement joins TRBV14 to TRBJ1-1, with D hard to call. V was shortened by 1 base and J by 11 bases, with 11 bases between the two germline ends. CDR1 is SGHDN, CDR2 FVKESK, per germline. This CDR3 is built from 12 residues. The CDR3 DNA reads as TGTGCCAGCAGCCAAGCGGTAGGCCCTGCTTTCTTT. Amino acid sequence: CASSQAVGPAFF.

This clone has more than one count but fewer than ten. This chain uses TRBV12-3 or TRBV12-4 with TRBJ2-7; D is uncertain. This CDR3 is 12 amino acids long. V was cut by 7 bases and J by 6 bases, with 13 bases left in between. The CDR3 here is CASISTTLEQYF. CDR3 DNA sequence: TGTGCCAGCATCTCCACGACTCTCGAGCAGTACTTC.

This clone was counted ten times or more. This rearrangement joins TRBV25-1 to TRBJ2-7; TRBD1 aligns across 9 bases. The CDR3 spans 15 residues. CDR1 and CDR2 from the germline V gene are MGHDK and SYGVNS. With V trimmed by 5 bases and J by 3 bases, 8 bases remained unmatched. CDR3 amino acids: CASSIRGQGIYEQYF. The CDR3, as DNA: TGTGCCAGCAGTATCCGGGGACAGGGCATCTACGAGCAGTACTTC.

This clone is medium-sized. This sequence joins TRBV27 and TRBJ2-1; D may match TRBD1 or TRBD2 (5 bases each). V dropped 3 bases and J dropped 0 bases, with 12 bases sitting between them. The germline gives CDR1 MNHEY, CDR2 SMNVEV (reference sequence). The CDR3 covers 16 residues. CDR3 coding DNA: TGTGCCAGCAGTTTCCGAGGGGCCACCTCCTACAATGAGCAGTTCTTC. It codes for CASSFRGATSYNEQFF.

This clone has at least ten counts. The chain links TRBV7-9 to TRBJ2-7; a weak D match, TRBD2 (6 bases). V gave up 3 bases and J gave up 3 bases, with 12 bases separating them. The V gene's germline CDR1 is SEHNR and CDR2 FQNEAQ (reference sequence). The CDR3 runs to 14 residues. The CDR3 spells CASSFLRRGYEQYF. CDR3 sequence (DNA): TGTGCCAGCAGCTTTCTGCGGAGGGGCTACGAGCAGTACTTC.

This clone came up a few times. The chain employs TRBV6-6 and TRBJ2-7; D possibly matches TRBD1 or TRBD2 (5 bases each). Between the trimmed V and J ends, which lost 0 bases and 5 bases, there was a span of 14 bases. This CDR3 has 15 residues. The germline CDR1 and CDR2 sequences are MNHNY and SVGAGI (reference sequence). The CDR3 reads CASSYSGRDTHEQYF. The CDR3, as DNA: TGTGCCAGCAGTTACTCGGGACGGGATACCCACGAGCAGTACTTC.

This clone was detected many times. CDR3 in amino acids: CASGPRTTQYF. The CDR3 bases are TGTGCCAGCGGCCCAAGGACGACCCAGTACTTC. The chain uses TRBV11-2 and TRBJ2-5; D uncertain. V was cut by 8 bases and J by 7 bases, with 11 bases left in between. The CDR3 runs to 11 residues. Germline CDR1 SGHAT, CDR2 FQNNGV.

This clone came up many times. The V gene is TRBV7-8, the J gene TRBJ1-6; weak D call: TRBD1 (5 bases). CDR1 and CDR2 (germline): SGHVS, FQNEAQ. CDR3 length: 16 amino acids. Trimming stripped 3 bases from V and 0 bases from J, with 9 bases between. The CDR3 DNA reads TGTGCCAGCAGCTTTGACAGAGGCTCCTATAATTCACCCCTCCACTTT. Amino acids: CASSFDRGSYNSPLHF.

The chain recombines TRBV6-1 with TRBJ2-1, with D hard to call. V was pared by 3 bases and J by 0 bases, with 3 bases between. CDR3 length equals 13 residues. Looked up from germline, CDR1 is MNHNS and CDR2 is SASEGT. The chain's CDR3 is CASSDNSYNEQFF. CDR3 bases: TGTGCCAGCAGTGACAACTCCTACAATGAGCAGTTCTTC.

By share, this clone ranks as medium-sized (0.01 to 0.1%). The V gene is TRBV6-2 or TRBV6-3, the J gene TRBJ1-2; the D gene is possibly TRBD1 (6 bases). This CDR3 spans 14 amino acids. With 5 bases removed from V and 1 base from J, the gap between germline ends came to 11 bases. CDR1 MNHEY and CDR2 SVGEGT come from the germline V gene. CDR3 amino acids: CASSRDTGNYGYTF. The CDR3 DNA reads TGTGCCAGCAGTCGGGACACTGGTAACTATGGCTACACCTTC.

This clone is classed as medium-sized. V gene TRBV20-1 combines with J gene TRBJ1-3; D is perhaps TRBD1 (6 bases). Germline CDR1 is DFQATT and CDR2 is SNEGSKA (reference sequence). Trimming pared 4 bases from V and 2 bases from J, leaving 12 bases between. The CDR3 covers 14 residues. The chain's CDR3 is CSANGAGAGNTIYF. For the CDR3, the DNA is TGCAGTGCTAATGGGGCAGGGGCTGGAAACACCATATATTTT.

This clone was recorded once. At one boundary the junction diverges from the germline segment, which might be a read error. The CDR3 coding sequence is TGTACCAGCAGCCCTAGGAGCGGTCTTCGCACAGATACGCAGTATTTT. Protein: CTSSPRSGLRTDTQYF. V gene TRBV5-6 combines with J gene TRBJ2-3; maybe TRBD2 (5 bases). The CDR3 is 16 residues long. Per germline, CDR1 SGHDT and CDR2 YYEEEE.

This clone has ten or more counts. V and J are TRBV29-1 and TRBJ2-5; 7 bases fit TRBD2. The CDR3 has 14 amino acids. With 6 bases clipped from V and 2 bases from J, the junction kept 9 bases outside the gene matches. Germline loops: CDR1 SQVTM, CDR2 ANQGSEA. Here the CDR3 reads CSVTRGDSQETQYF. The DNA for the CDR3 is TGCAGCGTCACCCGGGGGGACTCTCAAGAGACCCAGTACTTC. The complete variable domain, with remaining parts taken from reference TRBV29-1 and TRBJ2-5, reads SAVISQKPSRDICQRGTSLTIQCQVDSQVTMMFWYRQQPGQSLTLIATANQGSEATYESGFVIDKFPISRPNLTFSTLTVSNMSPEDSSIYLCSVTRGDSQETQYFGPGTRLLVL.

At least ten counts were recorded for this clone. The J gene is TRBJ2-1, the V gene TRBV24-1; D tentatively fits TRBD1 or TRBD2 (6 bases each). The CDR3 consists of 15 residues. V shed 9 bases and J shed 4 bases, with 18 bases lying between them. Germline V gives CDR1 KGHDR, CDR2 SFDVKD. In nucleotides, the CDR3 is TGTGCCACCGGGAGGAGGCAGGGGCGATACAATGAGCAGTTCTTC. Amino acid sequence: CATGRRQGRYNEQFF.

This clone was seen at least ten times. Other nucleotide sequences from this sample produce the same CDR3. The chain has TRBV6-1 and TRBJ2-7; 12 bases align to TRBD2. The CDR3 has 14 residues. The germline V gene has CDR1 MNHNS and CDR2 SASEGT. The junction had 3 bases not matched to a gene; V was cut back by 7 bases and J by 2 bases. This CDR3 reads CASKTSGGTYEQYF. In DNA form, the CDR3 reads TGTGCCAGCAAGACTAGCGGGGGCACCTACGAGCAGTACTTC.

V gene TRBV5-1 combines with J gene TRBJ1-2; D is unclear. CDR1 and CDR2 from the germline V gene are SGHRS and YFSETQ. CDR3 length: 16 residues. Trimming pared 0 bases from V and 0 bases from J, leaving 12 bases between. CDR3 protein: CASSLEGNPANYGYTF. The CDR3 DNA reads as TGCGCCAGCAGCTTGGAAGGGAACCCGGCTAACTATGGCTACACCTTC.

This clone has just one count. The gene calls are TRBV11-2 and TRBJ2-7, with D possibly called TRBD1 or TRBD2 (5 bases each). The CDR3 covers 15 residues. The V gene's germline CDR1 is SGHAT and CDR2 FQNNGV. Trimming pared 2 bases from V and 3 bases from J, leaving 14 bases between. CDR3 in DNA: TGTGCCAGCAGCTTATTTTTTGGGGACGACTACGAGCAGTACTTC. Protein product: CASSLFFGDDYEQYF.

This clone has at least ten counts. The chain recombines TRBV18 with TRBJ2-6; no reliable D call. Germline CDR1 reads KGHSH; CDR2 reads LQKENI. The ends were cut back, 9 bases at V and 0 bases at J, with 12 bases in the middle. The CDR3 is 15 residues long. The CDR3 sequence is CASKRSTSGANVLTF. The CDR3 DNA is TGTGCCAGTAAGAGGTCTACCTCTGGGGCCAACGTCCTGACTTTC.

In this sample, this clone turned up many times. The rearrangement joins TRBV30 to TRBJ2-7, with TRBD1 matching 8 bases. This CDR3 is 16 amino acids long. Looked up from germline, CDR1 is GTSNPN and CDR2 is SVGIG (reference sequence). V was pared by 2 bases and J by 0 bases, with 9 bases of the junction left unmatched. CDR3 nucleotide sequence: TGTGCCTGGAGTACCCGGACAGGGAAAAGCTCCTACGAGCAGTACTTC. It encodes CAWSTRTGKSSYEQYF.